This T cell receptor beta chain stems from a study of shared clonotypes between healthy human individuals. There were only Caucasian adults among the donors, and all lived in Nashville, Tennessee. Remarks on this clone: Its matching antigen is unknown.

Replicate PCRs for sorted subsets used around 200 ng DNA; this equaled 33,000 or so T cell genomes. The protocol was immunoSEQ multiplex PCR, while the TCRdb copy is restricted to in-frame clones and leaves out a portion. The sample shows over 2 million clones, around 93% of them seen only once. This CDR3 region has 13 residues. CDR1 is ENHRY, CDR2 SYGVKD, per germline. Trimming took 10 bases from V and 2 from J; bases not matched to a gene: 8. Points from the study as a whole: Naive subsets tended to show greater estimated richness than memory subsets.

The sequenced sample was naive CD4+ T cells from PBMCs. Documented subset: CD45RA+ positively selected. The rearrangement links TRBV10-3 to TRBJ2-7; 7 bases line up with TRBD2. The sequence derives from a man aged 18-30 years in good health. Some clones in this sample may be carry-over from other donors' samples. DNA for the CDR3: TGTGCCAACAGGCGGGAGATGACCTACGAGCAGTACTTC. Protein: CANRREMTYEQYF.